This T cell receptor beta chain came from a study of cytomegalovirus exposure and HLA in healthy donors. Study-wide results and limits: Beyond CMV serostatus, there was no information to go on about immune exposure.

The V gene lost 6 bases and the J gene lost 2 bases, with 11 bases spanning the gap. CDR1 and CDR2 from the germline V gene are MDHEN and SYDVKM. The CDR3 is made up of 13 amino acids. Use of 60 Vbeta and 13 Jbeta primers characterized the PCR. The data were produced by immunoSEQ multiplex PCR, yet TCRdb's version contains in-frame clones alone and is incomplete. This sample carries about 160,000 clones, approximately 78% of them seen once, and the ten largest clones take approximately 1.5%. About this clone: Its antigen is currently unknown.

The specimen sequenced was PBMCs. The sequence came from a male donor in good health and CMV-seronegative. The V and J genes are TRBV28 and TRBJ2-7; D possibly corresponds to TRBD1 (6 bases). The CDR3 spells CASSQQGPYEQYF. DNA for the CDR3: TGTGCCAGCAGCCAACAGGGCCCCTACGAGCAGTACTTC.